This T cell receptor beta chain stems from a study of T cell responses to AZD1222 COVID-19 vaccine. Study-wide results and caveats: The sample set comprised mostly white British donors with more females, and clonal diversity was possibly underestimated.

This table comes from immunoSEQ multiplex PCR, and its TCRdb copy is limited to in-frame clones, with some not included. The top ten clones hold over 35% of a sample with 100,000 to 120,000 clones, 80% to 90% of them seen once. About this clone: The antigen is unknown.

CDR1 LNHDA and CDR2 SQIVND come from the germline V gene (reference sequence). The V segment lost 5 bases and the J segment 0 bases; nucleotides outside the gene matches: 2. The CDR3 has 15 residues. This specimen was peripheral blood, taken 28 days after the second AZD1222 dose. This TCR was recovered from an adult who received the AZD1222 COVID-19 vaccine. This chain connects TRBV19 to TRBJ2-1; 9 positions agree with TRBD1. CDR3 DNA: TGTGCCAGTAGTGGACAGGGGAGCTCCTACAATGAGCAGTTCTTC. This encodes CASSGQGSSYNEQFF. Complete variable domain (other parts from reference TRBV19 and TRBJ2-1): DGGITQSPKYLFRKEGQNVTLSCEQNLNHDAMYWYRQDPGQGLRLIYYSQIVNDFQKGDIAEGYSVSREKKESFPLTVTSAQKNPTAFYLCASSGQGSSYNEQFFGPGTRLTVL.